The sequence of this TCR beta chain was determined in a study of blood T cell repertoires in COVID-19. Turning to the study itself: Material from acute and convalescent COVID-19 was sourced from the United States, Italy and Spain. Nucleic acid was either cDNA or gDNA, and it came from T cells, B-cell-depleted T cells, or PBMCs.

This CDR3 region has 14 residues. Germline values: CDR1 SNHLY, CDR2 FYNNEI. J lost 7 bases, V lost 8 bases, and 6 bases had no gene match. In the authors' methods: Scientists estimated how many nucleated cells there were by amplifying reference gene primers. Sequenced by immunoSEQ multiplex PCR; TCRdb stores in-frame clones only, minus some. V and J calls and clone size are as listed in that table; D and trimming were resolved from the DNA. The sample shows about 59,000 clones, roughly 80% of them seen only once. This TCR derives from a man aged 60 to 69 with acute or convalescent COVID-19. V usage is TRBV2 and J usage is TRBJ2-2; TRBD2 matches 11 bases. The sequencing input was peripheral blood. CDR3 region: CASLTSGGIGELFF. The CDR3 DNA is TGTGCCAGCCTCACTAGCGGGGGTATCGGGGAGCTGTTTTTT.